This T cell receptor (beta chain) was sequenced for a study of shared clonotypes between healthy human individuals. Germline V lookup: CDR1 ENHRY, CDR2 SYGVKD. The V gene lost 3 bases and the J gene lost 12 bases, with 8 bases spanning the gap. The CDR3 loop spans 10 amino acids. Sequenced by immunoSEQ multiplex PCR; TCRdb stores in-frame clones only, minus some. The sample lists around 2.1 million clones, around 95% seen once, with over 0.1% in the top ten. Material: naive CD4+ T cells sorted from blood. Regarding subset: CD45RA+ positively selected. V and J are TRBV10-3 and TRBJ1-2; no clear D gene. The sequence derives from a man younger than 30 in good health. CDR3 loop: CAISDFPHTF. CDR3 in DNA: TGTGCCATCAGTGACTTCCCCCACACCTTC.